The entry below gives a single T cell receptor beta chain sequence along with its context. Per germline, CDR1 SGHTA and CDR2 FQGNSA. V lost 1 base and J lost 7; bases outside the gene matches: 6. The CDR3 runs 15 residues. A second PCR, run for roughly 7 to 11 cycles, used a sample-barcoded 5' primer plus a J-beta primer mix. TCRdb redid the calling of the 5' RACE reads with MiXCR, one entry per CDR3 protein. The sample records more than 600,000 distinct CDR3 sequences, around 25% being singletons. This entry is derived from a study of blood T cells in healthy people across ages. The data also belong to a second study, concerning T cells of mothers and their children.

The rearrangement joins TRBV7-2 to TRBJ1-4, with 7 bases lining up with TRBD1. The specimen was blood. This clonotype was obtained from a boy aged 10-17 years in good health. The CDR3 sequence is CASSLDRGRGEKLFF. The CDR3 DNA reads TGTGCCAGCAGCTTAGATAGGGGGCGCGGTGAAAAACTGTTTTTT.